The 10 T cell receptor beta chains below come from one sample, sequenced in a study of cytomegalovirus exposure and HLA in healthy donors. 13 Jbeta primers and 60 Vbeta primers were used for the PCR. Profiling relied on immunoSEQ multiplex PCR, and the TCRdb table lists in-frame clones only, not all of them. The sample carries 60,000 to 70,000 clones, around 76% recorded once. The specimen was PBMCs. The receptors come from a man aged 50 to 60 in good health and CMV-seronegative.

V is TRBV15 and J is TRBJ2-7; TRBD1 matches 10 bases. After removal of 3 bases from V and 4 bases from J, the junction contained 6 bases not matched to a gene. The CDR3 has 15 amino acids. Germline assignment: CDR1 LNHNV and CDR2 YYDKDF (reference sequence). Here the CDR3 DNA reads TGTGCCACCAGCAGGGGTCGGGACAGGGGTTACGAGCAGTACTTC. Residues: CATSRGRDRGYEQYF.

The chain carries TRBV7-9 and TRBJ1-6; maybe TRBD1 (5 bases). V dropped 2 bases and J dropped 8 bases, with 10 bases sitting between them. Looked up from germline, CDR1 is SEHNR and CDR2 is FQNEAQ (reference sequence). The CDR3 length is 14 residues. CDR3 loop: CASSLRVRDSPLHF. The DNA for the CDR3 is TGTGCCAGCAGCTTAAGGGTCAGGGATTCACCCCTCCACTTT.

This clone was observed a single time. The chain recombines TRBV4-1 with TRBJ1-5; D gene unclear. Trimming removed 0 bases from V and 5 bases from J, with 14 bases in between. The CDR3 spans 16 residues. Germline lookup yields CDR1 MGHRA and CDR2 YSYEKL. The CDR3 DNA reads TGCGCCAGCAGCCAAGATCTATGGCAGGTTGATCAGCCCCAGCATTTT. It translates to CASSQDLWQVDQPQHF.

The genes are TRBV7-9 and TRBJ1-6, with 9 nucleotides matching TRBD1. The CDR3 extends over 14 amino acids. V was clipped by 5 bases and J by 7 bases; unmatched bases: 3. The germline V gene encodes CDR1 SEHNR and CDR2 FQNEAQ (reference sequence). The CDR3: CASSHGQGNSPLHF. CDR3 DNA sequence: TGTGCCAGCAGCCATGGACAGGGGAATTCACCCCTCCACTTT.

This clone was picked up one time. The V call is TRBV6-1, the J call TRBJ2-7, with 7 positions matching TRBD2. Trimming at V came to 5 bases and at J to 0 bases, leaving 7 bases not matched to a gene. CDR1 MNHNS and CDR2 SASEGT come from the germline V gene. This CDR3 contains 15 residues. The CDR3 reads CASSREDGSSYEQYF. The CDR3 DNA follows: TGTGCCAGCAGTCGGGAGGACGGGAGCTCCTACGAGCAGTACTTC.

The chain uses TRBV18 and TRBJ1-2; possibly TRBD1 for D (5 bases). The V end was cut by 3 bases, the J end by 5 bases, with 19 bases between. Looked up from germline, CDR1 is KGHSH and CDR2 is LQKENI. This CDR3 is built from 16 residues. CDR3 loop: CASSPPSSGGFYGYTF. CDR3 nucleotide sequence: TGTGCCAGCTCACCGCCGTCGTCCGGGGGGTTTTATGGCTACACCTTC.

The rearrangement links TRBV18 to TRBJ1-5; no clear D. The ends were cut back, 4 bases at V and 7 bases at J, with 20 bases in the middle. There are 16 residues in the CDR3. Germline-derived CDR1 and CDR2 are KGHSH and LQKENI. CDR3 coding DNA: TGTGCCAGCTCACGTACGCCGTCGGGATGGGAACAGCCCCAGCATTTT. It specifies CASSRTPSGWEQPQHF.

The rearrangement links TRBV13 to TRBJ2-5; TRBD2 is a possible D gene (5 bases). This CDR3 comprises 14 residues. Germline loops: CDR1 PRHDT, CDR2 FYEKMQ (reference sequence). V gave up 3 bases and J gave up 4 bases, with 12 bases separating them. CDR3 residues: CASSLRTAGETQYF. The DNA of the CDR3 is TGTGCCAGCAGCTTGCGGACTGCCGGAGAGACCCAGTACTTC.

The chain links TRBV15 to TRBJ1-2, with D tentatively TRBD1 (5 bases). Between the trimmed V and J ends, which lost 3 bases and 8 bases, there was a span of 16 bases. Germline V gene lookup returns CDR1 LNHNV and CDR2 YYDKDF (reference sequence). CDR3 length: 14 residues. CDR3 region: CATSSGTPREGYTF. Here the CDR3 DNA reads TGTGCCACCAGCAGTGGGACTCCTCGAGAGGGCTACACCTTC.

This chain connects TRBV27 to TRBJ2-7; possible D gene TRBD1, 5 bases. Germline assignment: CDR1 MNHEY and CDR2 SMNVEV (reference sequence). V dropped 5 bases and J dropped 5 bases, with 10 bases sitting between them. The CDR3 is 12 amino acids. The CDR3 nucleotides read TGTGCCAGCAGTCTCCTAGGGGACGAGCAGTACTTC. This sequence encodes CASSLLGDEQYF.